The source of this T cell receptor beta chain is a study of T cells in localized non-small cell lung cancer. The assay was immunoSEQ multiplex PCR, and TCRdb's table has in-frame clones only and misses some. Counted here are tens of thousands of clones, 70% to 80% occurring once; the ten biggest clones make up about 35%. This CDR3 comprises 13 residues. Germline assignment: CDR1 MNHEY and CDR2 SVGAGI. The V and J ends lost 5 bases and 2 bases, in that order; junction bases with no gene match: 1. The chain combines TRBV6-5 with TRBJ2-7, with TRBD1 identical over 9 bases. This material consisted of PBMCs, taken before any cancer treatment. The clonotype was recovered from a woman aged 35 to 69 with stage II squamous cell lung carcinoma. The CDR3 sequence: CASSTGGAYEQYF. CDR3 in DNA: TGTGCCAGCAGTACAGGGGGCGCCTACGAGCAGTACTTC.